This T cell receptor beta chain was captured in a study of cytomegalovirus exposure and HLA in healthy donors. As regards this clone: The antigen remains unidentified.

60 Vbeta and 13 Jbeta primers were used in PCR. Profiling relied on immunoSEQ multiplex PCR, and the TCRdb table lists in-frame clones only, not all of them. The sample records about 140,000 clones, 70% to 75% being singletons. The V gene lost 2 bases and the J gene lost 5 bases, with 13 bases spanning the gap. Germline-derived CDR1 and CDR2 are SGHDT and YYEEEE. This CDR3 has 15 amino acids. Study findings and constraints: A few of the chains that were CMV-associated were confirmed in vitro to be specific for CMV antigens. Altogether, some 160 TCR beta chains were recorded as cytomegalovirus-associated.

The TCR was taken from a human donor in good health. V and J are TRBV5-6 and TRBJ2-2, with D possibly TRBD2 on 5 matching bases. Sequencing input: PBMCs. The CDR3 loop is CASSLVRASTGELFF. In DNA, the CDR3 is TGTGCCAGCAGCTTAGTGAGGGCGAGTACCGGGGAGCTGTTTTTT. Full variable domain (outside the CDR3, taken from reference TRBV5-6 and TRBJ2-2): DAGVTQSPTHLIKTRGQQVTLRCSPKSGHDTVSWYQQALGQGPQFIFQYYEEEERQRGNFPDRFSGHQFPNYSSELNVNALLLGDSALYLCASSLVRASTGELFFGEGSRLTVL.